These 7 T cell receptor beta chains originate from one sample sequenced in a study of T-cell reconstitution after alpha-beta-depleted transplantation in children (dated by TCRdb to the mid-2010s). Library preparation used PCR. This sample was sequenced with an Illumina HiSeq 2500. TCR libraries were prepared with molecular barcoding, using unique molecular identifiers to normalize TCRbeta repertoire quantification. The public reads were quality trimmed at Q25 with fastp and then assembled into clones with MiXCR by TCRdb, keeping productive beta chains. Each entry is one CDR3 protein sequence, shown with its most common DNA and genes. The sample contains approximately 240,000 distinct CDR3 sequences, about 9.5% of them found a single time. The ten most abundant clones make up 5% to 7% of the sample. This sample comprised PBMCs from the stem cell graft donor, obtained from the stem cell graft. Receptors were obtained from a human donor who donated a stem cell graft to a child with acute lymphoblastic leukemia.

Many counts were recorded for this clonotype. The CDR3 nucleotides read TGTGCCAGCAGCTGGAAATCCCCTCAGCAGTACTTC. Its protein is CASSWKSPQQYF. The rearrangement joins TRBV7-2 to TRBJ2-7; D gene uncertain. Germline lookup yields CDR1 SGHTA and CDR2 FQGNSA. The ends were cut back, 4 bases at V and 8 bases at J, with 12 bases in the middle. CDR3 length: 12 amino acids.

This clonotype has a handful of counts. This chain joins TRBV7-6 and TRBJ1-3; D is possibly TRBD1 (6 bases). Germline V gene lookup returns CDR1 SGHVS and CDR2 FNYEAQ. V lost 6 bases to trimming and J lost 0 bases, with 24 bases between them. The CDR3 extends over 19 amino acids. CDR3 bases: TGTGCCAGCAGTCGCACCCAGGGGCCCGAAAACTTCTCTGGAAACACCATATATTTT. Translated: CASSRTQGPENFSGNTIYF.

The chain has TRBV5-6 and TRBJ1-5; D is uncertain. Germline values: CDR1 SGHDT, CDR2 YYEEEE. The CDR3 length is 17 residues. The germline V and J ends were trimmed by 2 bases and 5 bases, with 20 bases remaining between them. The CDR3 sequence is CASSLFRSDPIDQPQHF. CDR3 DNA: TGTGCCAGCAGCTTATTTAGGTCAGACCCTATTGATCAGCCCCAGCATTTT. The variable domain in full, with the rest retrieved from reference TRBV5-6 and TRBJ1-5, is DAGVTQSPTHLIKTRGQQVTLRCSPKSGHDTVSWYQQALGQGPQFIFQYYEEEERQRGNFPDRFSGHQFPNYSSELNVNALLLGDSALYLCASSLFRSDPIDQPQHFGDGTRLSIL.

Note on this clonotype: A much larger clonotype is one base distant, so this may be a read error. CDR3 region: CASCYSSSRGVNYGYTF. DNA for the CDR3: TGTGCCAGCTGTTACTCGTCTTCACGAGGCGTTAACTATGGCTACACCTTC. The J gene is TRBJ1-2, the V gene TRBV6-5; D gene uncertain. This CDR3 comprises 17 residues. Germline lookup yields CDR1 MNHEY and CDR2 SVGAGI.

This clonotype was seen many times. This rearrangement joins TRBV5-1 to TRBJ2-2; D is unresolved. From germline, CDR1 is SGHRS and CDR2 YFSETQ. Trimming left V 3 bases short and J 2 bases short, with 11 bases between. This CDR3 is 15 amino acids long. The CDR3, as DNA: TGCGCCAGCAGCTCCTACGCCCGAAACACCGGGGAGCTGTTTTTT. Translating gives CASSSYARNTGELFF.

This clonotype was observed a few times. The V and J genes are TRBV7-9 and TRBJ2-3; the match to TRBD2 covers 15 bases. This CDR3 region has 17 residues. V lost 5 bases, J lost 5 bases, and 8 bases stayed unmatched. Germline CDR1 SEHNR, CDR2 FQNEAQ (reference sequence). The CDR3 is CASSPLGLAGGRDTQYF. CDR3 DNA: TGTGCCAGCAGCCCCCTCGGACTAGCGGGGGGGAGAGATACGCAGTATTTT.

The V gene is TRBV4-3, the J gene TRBJ2-2, with D possibly matching TRBD1 (6 bases). The CDR3 sequence is 15 residues long. Germline V gene lookup returns CDR1 LGHNA and CDR2 YSLEER. Trimming took off 1 base at V and 5 bases at J, with 11 bases between the two ends. The CDR3 sequence: CASSQVPGVTGELFF. As DNA, the CDR3 is TGCGCCAGCAGCCAAGTACCAGGGGTGACCGGGGAGCTGTTTTTT.